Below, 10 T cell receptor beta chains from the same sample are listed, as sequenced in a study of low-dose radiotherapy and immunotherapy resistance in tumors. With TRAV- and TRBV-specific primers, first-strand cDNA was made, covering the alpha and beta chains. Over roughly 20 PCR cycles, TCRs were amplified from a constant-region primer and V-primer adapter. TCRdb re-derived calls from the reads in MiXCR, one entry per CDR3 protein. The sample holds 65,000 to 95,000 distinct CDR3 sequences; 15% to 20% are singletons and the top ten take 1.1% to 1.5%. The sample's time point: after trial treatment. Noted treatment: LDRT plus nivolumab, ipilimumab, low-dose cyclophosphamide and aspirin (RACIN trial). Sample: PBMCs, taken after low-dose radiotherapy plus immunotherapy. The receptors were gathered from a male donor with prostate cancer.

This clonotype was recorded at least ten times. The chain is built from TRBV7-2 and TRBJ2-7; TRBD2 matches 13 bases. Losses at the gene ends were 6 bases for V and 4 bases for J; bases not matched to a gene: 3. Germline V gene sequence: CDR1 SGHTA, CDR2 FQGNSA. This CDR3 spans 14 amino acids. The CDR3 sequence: CASRKTSGRYEQYF. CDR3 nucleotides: TGTGCCAGCAGGAAGACTAGCGGGAGGTACGAGCAGTACTTC.

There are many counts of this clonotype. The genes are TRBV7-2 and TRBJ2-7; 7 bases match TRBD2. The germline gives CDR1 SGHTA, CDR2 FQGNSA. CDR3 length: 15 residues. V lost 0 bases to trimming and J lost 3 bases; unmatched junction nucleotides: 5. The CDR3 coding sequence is TGTGCCAGCAGCTTAGCGGGGGGAGGGAACTACGAGCAGTACTTC. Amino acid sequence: CASSLAGGGNYEQYF.

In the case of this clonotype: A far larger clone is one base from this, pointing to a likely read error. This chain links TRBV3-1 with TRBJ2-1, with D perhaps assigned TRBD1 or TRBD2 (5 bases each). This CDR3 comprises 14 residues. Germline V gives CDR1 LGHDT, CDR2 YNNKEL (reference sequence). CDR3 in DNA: TGTGTCAGCAGCTTTGAGGGACCATACAATGAGCAGTTCTTC. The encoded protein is CVSSFEGPYNEQFF.

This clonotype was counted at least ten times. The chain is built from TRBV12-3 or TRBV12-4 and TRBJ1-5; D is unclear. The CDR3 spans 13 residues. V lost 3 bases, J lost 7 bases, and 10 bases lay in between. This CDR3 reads CASSLSGQQPQHF. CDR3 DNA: TGTGCCAGCAGTTTGAGTGGGCAACAGCCCCAGCATTTT.

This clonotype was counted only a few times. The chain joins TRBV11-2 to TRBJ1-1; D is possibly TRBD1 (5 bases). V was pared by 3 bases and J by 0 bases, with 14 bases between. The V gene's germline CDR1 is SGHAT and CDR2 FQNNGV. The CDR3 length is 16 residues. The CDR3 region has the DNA TGTGCCAGCAGCTTTTGGCCAGCAGGGATGAACACTGAAGCTTTCTTT. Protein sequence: CASSFWPAGMNTEAFF.

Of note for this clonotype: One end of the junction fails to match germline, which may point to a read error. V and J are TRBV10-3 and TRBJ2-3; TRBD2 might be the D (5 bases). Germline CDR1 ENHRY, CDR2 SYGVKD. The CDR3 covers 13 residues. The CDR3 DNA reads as TGTGCCATCAATGAGGACTCCACAGATACGCAGTATTTT. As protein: CAINEDSTDTQYF.

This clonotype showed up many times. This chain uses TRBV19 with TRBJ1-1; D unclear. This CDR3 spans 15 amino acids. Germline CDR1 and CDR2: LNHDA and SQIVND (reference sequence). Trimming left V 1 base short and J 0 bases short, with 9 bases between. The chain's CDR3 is CASSIGVSMNTEAFF. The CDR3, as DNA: TGTGCCAGTAGTATAGGAGTCAGTATGAACACTGAAGCTTTCTTT. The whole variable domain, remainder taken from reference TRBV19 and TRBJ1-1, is DGGITQSPKYLFRKEGQNVTLSCEQNLNHDAMYWYRQDPGQGLRLIYYSQIVNDFQKGDIAEGYSVSREKKESFPLTVTSAQKNPTAFYLCASSIGVSMNTEAFFGQGTRLTVV.

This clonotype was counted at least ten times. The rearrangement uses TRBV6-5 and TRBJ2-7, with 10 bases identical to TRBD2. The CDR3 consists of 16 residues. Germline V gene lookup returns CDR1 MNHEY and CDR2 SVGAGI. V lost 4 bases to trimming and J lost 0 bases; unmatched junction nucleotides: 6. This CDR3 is CASSSGTSANSYEQYF. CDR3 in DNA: TGTGCCAGCAGTTCCGGGACTAGCGCCAACTCCTACGAGCAGTACTTC.

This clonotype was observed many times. CDR3 loop: CASSPDRAVSGANVLTF. In DNA, the CDR3 is TGTGCCAGTAGCCCCGACAGGGCAGTATCTGGGGCCAACGTCCTGACTTTC. The chain joins TRBV19 to TRBJ2-6, with TRBD1 identical over 7 bases. CDR3 length equals 17 residues. Unmatched junction bases numbered 9, after V lost 6 bases and J lost 1 base. The germline V gene has CDR1 LNHDA and CDR2 SQIVND (reference sequence). The full variable domain, in which reference TRBV19 and TRBJ2-6 provide the parts outside the CDR3, is DGGITQSPKYLFRKEGQNVTLSCEQNLNHDAMYWYRQDPGQGLRLIYYSQIVNDFQKGDIAEGYSVSREKKESFPLTVTSAQKNPTAFYLCASSPDRAVSGANVLTFGAGSRLTVL.

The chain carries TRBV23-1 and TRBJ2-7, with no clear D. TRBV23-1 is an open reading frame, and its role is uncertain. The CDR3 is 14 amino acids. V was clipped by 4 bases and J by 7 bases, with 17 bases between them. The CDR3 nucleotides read TGCGCCAGCAGTCCACACGGGCCGCCAGAGGAGCAGTACTTC. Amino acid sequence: CASSPHGPPEEQYF.